One sample yielded the 26 T cell receptor beta chains listed below, sequenced in a study of monozygotic twins with inflammatory bowel disease. Reprocessing the 5' RACE reads, TCRdb reports a single entry for every CDR3 protein and omits DNA. Its clone listing holds around 450,000 distinct CDR3 sequences. Material for sequencing was blood. The receptors were gathered from a human donor with ulcerative colitis or Crohn's disease, or a healthy co-twin of an affected twin (not recorded which).

The chain recombines TRBV4-2 with TRBJ2-7; absent DNA, TCRdb's TRBD2 call cannot be checked. Germline CDR1 is LGHNA and CDR2 is YNFKEQ. The CDR3 is 14 amino acids. This CDR3 is CASSQDWQGGEQYF.

The chain recombines TRBV5-5 with TRBJ1-1. From germline, CDR1 is SGHKS and CDR2 YYEKEE (reference sequence). The CDR3 consists of 15 residues. CDR3: CASSKEGAMNTEAFF.

This chain uses TRBV5-1 with TRBJ1-1. The CDR3 consists of 14 residues. Looked up from germline, CDR1 is SGHRS and CDR2 is YFSETQ. CDR3 amino acids: CATQPGPGGTEAFF.

This chain connects TRBV20-1 to TRBJ2-1. The CDR3 loop spans 11 amino acids. CDR1 is DFQATT, CDR2 SNEGSKA, per germline (reference sequence). The CDR3: CSAKALTGQFF.

This chain links TRBV11-2 with TRBJ2-3; TCRdb's D gene call, TRBD1, goes unchecked for lack of DNA. Germline CDR1 and CDR2: SGHAT and FQNNGV. The CDR3 contains 15 residues. This CDR3 is CASSPPGWNTDTQYF.

The chain recombines TRBV6-1 with TRBJ2-7; TCRdb proposes TRBD1, but this gene call is untestable without DNA. This CDR3 region has 15 residues. From germline, CDR1 is MNHNS and CDR2 SASEGT. CDR3 in amino acids: CASQQGQLISYEQYF.

The V and J genes are TRBV4-2 and TRBJ1-3. This CDR3 comprises 12 residues. Per germline, CDR1 LGHNA and CDR2 YNFKEQ. CDR3 amino acids: CASSQVRNTIYF.

The rearrangement joins TRBV20-1 to TRBJ2-5; TCRdb's D call of TRBD1 is untestable without DNA. CDR3 length: 12 residues. Germline assignment: CDR1 DFQATT and CDR2 SNEGSKA (reference sequence). The CDR3 spells CSARGQGETQYF.

The V call is TRBV29-1, the J call TRBJ2-1. Germline loops: CDR1 SQVTM, CDR2 ANQGSEA. CDR3 length: 11 amino acids. CDR3 loop: CSVESYDEQFF.

The chain has TRBV20-1 and TRBJ2-5. Germline CDR1 DFQATT, CDR2 SNEGSKA (reference sequence). The CDR3 spans 12 residues. CDR3 sequence reads: CSANTQGETQYF.

The chain uses TRBV6-1 and TRBJ1-3; TCRdb picks TRBD1, but there is no DNA to check that call. The CDR3 spans 18 residues. Germline V CDR1 and CDR2: MNHNS, SASEGT. The chain's CDR3 is CASSPRTGTLLSGNTIYF.

CDR3 sequence reads: CASSRVGGGYNEQFF. The chain links TRBV11-2 to TRBJ2-1; TCRdb returns TRBD1, unconfirmable since there is no DNA. The CDR3 has 15 residues. Germline V gene lookup returns CDR1 SGHAT and CDR2 FQNNGV.

The chain couples TRBV30 to TRBJ2-5; there is no DNA to check the TCRdb D call of TRBD1. Germline loops: CDR1 GTSNPN, CDR2 SVGIG (reference sequence). The CDR3 runs to 13 residues. Here the CDR3 reads CAWGRGQQETQYF.

The chain joins TRBV7-2 to TRBJ1-2; the TRBD1 assignment by TCRdb is unverifiable without DNA. The germline V gene has CDR1 SGHTA and CDR2 FQGNSA. The CDR3 is 15 residues long. The CDR3 here is CASSPSRTSNYGYIF.

The chain carries TRBV29-1 and TRBJ1-3; the D gene TCRdb calls, TRBD1, cannot be checked with no DNA. The CDR3 sequence is 15 residues long. Germline assignment: CDR1 SQVTM and CDR2 ANQGSEA. The CDR3 loop reads CSVIGQGYGVNTIYF.

The chain couples TRBV27 to TRBJ2-7; there is no DNA to check the TCRdb D call of TRBD2. The CDR3 runs 15 residues. The germline V gene encodes CDR1 MNHEY and CDR2 SMNVEV (reference sequence). The CDR3 protein is CASSLYGGGHYEQYF.

The genes are TRBV20-1 and TRBJ2-3; as DNA is missing, the TRBD2 call by TCRdb cannot be tested. Germline V gene data show CDR1 as DFQATT and CDR2 as SNEGSKA (reference sequence). The CDR3 has 16 residues. The CDR3 spells CSAREGEEGMTDTQYF.

The chain combines TRBV4-1 with TRBJ2-6. Per the germline V gene, CDR1 is MGHRA and CDR2 is YSYEKL. The CDR3 runs to 20 residues. The CDR3 here is CASSQGLVQGISSGANVLTF.

J is TRBJ2-5 and V is TRBV19; TCRdb designates TRBD2, a call that cannot be tested without DNA. Germline V CDR1 and CDR2: LNHDA, SQIVND (reference sequence). This CDR3 contains 14 residues. CDR3 sequence: CASSASLGGETQYF.

This chain connects TRBV20-1 to TRBJ2-1. Germline V gives CDR1 DFQATT, CDR2 SNEGSKA (reference sequence). The CDR3 length is 11 residues. This CDR3 reads CSASPDNEQFF.

The gene calls are TRBV5-4 and TRBJ2-5; the D call of TRBD1 rests on TCRdb alone, since no DNA is present to check it. CDR1 and CDR2 from the germline V gene are SGHNT and YYREEE (reference sequence). This CDR3 comprises 14 residues. The CDR3 protein is CASSLNWGLETQYF.

The chain employs TRBV6-2 or TRBV6-3 and TRBJ1-5. The germline CDR1 and CDR2 sequences are MNHEY and SVGEGT. The CDR3 extends over 14 amino acids. The CDR3 spells CASSYSTEGRPQHF.

The V gene is TRBV12-3 or TRBV12-4, the J gene TRBJ2-1. The CDR3 sequence is 15 residues long. Here the CDR3 reads CASRPTGGSYNEQFF.

The V gene is TRBV5-1, the J gene TRBJ2-1; the D call of TRBD2 rests on TCRdb alone, since no DNA is present to check it. Germline V gene data show CDR1 as SGHRS and CDR2 as YFSETQ. This CDR3 spans 16 amino acids. CDR3: CASSSGGAALYNEQFF.

The rearrangement links TRBV30 to TRBJ2-1; TCRdb's D call, TRBD1, is unchecked because there is no DNA. CDR3 length: 17 residues. Germline lookup yields CDR1 GTSNPN and CDR2 SVGIG (reference sequence). This chain's CDR3 is CAWSVLFSEGTDNEQFF.

This chain connects TRBV6-4 to TRBJ2-1; the TRBD1 assignment by TCRdb is unverifiable without DNA. The germline CDR1 and CDR2 sequences are MRHNA and SNTAGT. The CDR3 is 15 amino acids. This CDR3 is CASSADRAYYNEQFF.